The 6 T cell receptor beta chains below come from one sample, sequenced in a study of cytomegalovirus exposure and HLA in healthy donors. Use of 60 Vbeta and 13 Jbeta primers characterized the PCR. The table came from immunoSEQ multiplex PCR; TCRdb's copy has only in-frame clones and leaves some out. The sample has more than 90,000 clones. The sequencing input was PBMCs. These TCRs come from a man in his forties or fifties in good health and CMV-seropositive.

The chain is built from TRBV19 and TRBJ2-1; maybe TRBD1 (5 bases). V lost 0 bases, J lost 3 bases, and 9 bases lay in between. The CDR3 contains 15 residues. The V gene's germline CDR1 is LNHDA and CDR2 SQIVND (reference sequence). DNA of the CDR3: TGTGCCAGTAGTATAGATCAGGGCGGCTACAATGAGCAGTTCTTC. Its translation is CASSIDQGGYNEQFF.

The rearrangement links TRBV4-1 to TRBJ2-1; TRBD2 matches 9 bases. The CDR3 consists of 13 residues. CDR1 is MGHRA, CDR2 YSYEKL, per germline. The trim removed 0 bases at V and 16 bases at J, leaving 7 bases unmatched. The CDR3 DNA is TGCGCCAGCAGCCAAGATCTAAATCTAGCGGGATTCTTC. It yields the protein CASSQDLNLAGFF.

The V and J genes are TRBV5-1 and TRBJ2-2; no clear D. This CDR3 has 13 residues. The germline V and J ends were trimmed by 0 bases and 5 bases, with 5 bases remaining between them. Germline values: CDR1 SGHRS, CDR2 YFSETQ. Written as DNA, the CDR3 is TGCGCCAGCAGCTTGGGAGTAACCGGGGAGCTGTTTTTT. Translated: CASSLGVTGELFF.

The V gene is TRBV28, the J gene TRBJ2-7, with 11 nucleotides matching TRBD1. This CDR3 comprises 16 residues. CDR1 is MDHEN and CDR2 is SYDVKM in the germline V gene. Unmatched junction bases numbered 4, after V lost 0 bases and J lost 3 bases. This chain's CDR3 is CASSLWRTGGFYEQYF. The CDR3 DNA reads TGTGCCAGCAGTTTATGGAGGACAGGGGGCTTCTACGAGCAGTACTTC.

V gene TRBV4-3 combines with J gene TRBJ2-7, with D possibly being TRBD2 (5 bases). The germline V gene encodes CDR1 LGHNA and CDR2 YSLEER. V was clipped by 1 base and J by 5 bases, with 15 bases between them. This CDR3 is 15 amino acids long. The CDR3 sequence: CASSQGEGPGNEQYF. CDR3 DNA sequence: TGCGCCAGCAGCCAAGGAGAGGGTCCGGGGAACGAGCAGTACTTC.

The V call is TRBV5-1, the J call TRBJ2-1; a weak D match, TRBD1 (5 bases). V was cut by 0 bases and J by 0 bases, with 10 bases left in between. CDR1 is SGHRS, CDR2 YFSETQ, per germline. CDR3 length: 16 amino acids. The CDR3 DNA sequence: TGCGCCAGCAGCTTGGCAGGGCTTACCTCCTACAATGAGCAGTTCTTC. Protein: CASSLAGLTSYNEQFF.